Each of the 31 T cell receptor beta chains below was sequenced from the same sample in a study of identical twins. TCRdb fed the 5' RACE reads into MiXCR, producing one record per CDR3 protein. The table has 200,000 to 300,000 distinct CDR3 sequences, around 7% seen once. The sample also formed part of further work on yellow fever vaccine responses in identical twins.

Material: memory (CD45RO+) T cells sorted from blood. These receptors came from a woman younger than 35 in good health.

This clonotype has a count of ten or more. The chain links TRBV5-1 to TRBJ2-3; D gene unclear. CDR3 size: 16 residues. Per the germline V gene, CDR1 is SGHRS and CDR2 is YFSETQ. The V end was cut by 0 bases, the J end by 2 bases, with 13 bases between. CDR3 amino acids: CASSLAAGVPTDTQYF. In DNA, the CDR3 is TGCGCCAGCAGCTTGGCGGCAGGCGTCCCCACAGATACGCAGTATTTT.

This clonotype was seen a few times. The chain links TRBV3-1 to TRBJ2-1; tentative D call: TRBD1 (6 bases). The CDR3 length is 15 residues. Trimming took off 6 bases at V and 0 bases at J, with 12 bases between the two ends. The V gene's germline CDR1 is LGHDT and CDR2 YNNKEL (reference sequence). The CDR3 is CASRTGSSSYNEQFF. CDR3 DNA sequence: TGTGCCAGCAGGACAGGTTCTAGCTCCTACAATGAGCAGTTCTTC.

The chain employs TRBV7-9 and TRBJ2-1, with TRBD2 identical over 14 bases. V lost 5 bases and J lost 7; bases outside the gene matches: 7. The germline V gene has CDR1 SEHNR and CDR2 FQNEAQ (reference sequence). The CDR3 length is 16 residues. The CDR3 region has the DNA TGTGCCAGCAGCCCTACCGGGACTAGCGGGGGAAATGAGCAGTTCTTC. Its protein product is CASSPTGTSGGNEQFF.

Many counts were recorded for this clonotype. This rearrangement joins TRBV5-5 to TRBJ1-1; 8 positions match TRBD1. V dropped 3 bases and J dropped 4; count of bases not matched to a gene: 8. Germline V gene lookup returns CDR1 SGHKS and CDR2 YYEKEE (reference sequence). The CDR3 length is 15 residues. CDR3 nucleotide sequence: TGTGCCAGCAGCTCAGTGGACAGGGCGCGCACTGAAGCTTTCTTT. Protein: CASSSVDRARTEAFF.

The genes are TRBV28 and TRBJ1-5; TRBD1 matches at 8 bases. The CDR3 sequence is 15 residues long. J lost 7 bases, V lost 6 bases, and 11 bases had no gene match. CDR1 is MDHEN, CDR2 SYDVKM, per germline. The CDR3 DNA reads as TGTGCCAGCAGCCTTACGGGACAGGCGTCGCAGCCCCAGCATTTT. Translating gives CASSLTGQASQPQHF.

The chain combines TRBV20-1 with TRBJ1-2; 7 bases line up with TRBD1. Germline CDR1 and CDR2: DFQATT and SNEGSKA (reference sequence). CDR3 length: 13 amino acids. J was trimmed by 7 bases and V by 0 bases; bases with no gene match: 5. Here the CDR3 DNA reads TGCAGTGCTAGAGAGTCAGGGGGAAGTGGCTACACCTTC. Protein product: CSARESGGSGYTF.

This chain joins TRBV7-6 and TRBJ2-3; maybe TRBD1 (6 bases). V was shortened by 5 bases and J by 0 bases, with 21 bases between the two germline ends. CDR1 SGHVS and CDR2 FNYEAQ come from the germline V gene. There are 18 residues in the CDR3. CDR3 sequence (DNA): TGTGCCAGCAGCCTTAGGATTTGGGGGCCGTCTAGCACAGATACGCAGTATTTT. This encodes CASSLRIWGPSSTDTQYF.

This clonotype appeared a few times. This chain uses TRBV12-3 or TRBV12-4 with TRBJ1-3, with 8 nucleotides matching TRBD1. The CDR3 spans 17 residues. The V and J ends lost 3 bases and 1 base, in that order; junction bases with no gene match: 8. The CDR3 DNA reads TGTGCCAGCAGTTTCCATCCGACAGGGGTATCTGGAAACACCATATATTTT. Its protein is CASSFHPTGVSGNTIYF.

The V call is TRBV6-1, the J call TRBJ2-7; 10 nucleotides align to TRBD1. The length of the CDR3 is 15 residues. Germline V gene data show CDR1 as MNHNS and CDR2 as SASEGT. V lost 0 bases to trimming and J lost 6 bases; unmatched junction nucleotides: 5. The CDR3 region is CASSEAGTGAFEQYV. CDR3 nucleotides: TGTGCCAGCAGTGAAGCCGGGACAGGGGCGTTCGAGCAGTACGTC.

The rearrangement joins TRBV2 to TRBJ1-4; D is perhaps TRBD1 (6 bases). Germline loops: CDR1 SNHLY, CDR2 FYNNEI. V dropped 6 bases and J dropped 8 bases, with 13 bases sitting between them. The CDR3 consists of 13 residues. CDR3 residues: CASRGQLGEKLFF. In DNA form, the CDR3 reads TGTGCCAGCAGAGGACAGCTTGGCGAAAAACTGTTTTTT.

With respect to this clonotype: A much larger clone is a single base away; this may be a read error. The rearrangement links TRBV15 to TRBJ2-5; D uncertain. This CDR3 is built from 15 residues. The V and J ends lost 0 bases and 5 bases respectively, with 13 bases between them. CDR1 LNHNV and CDR2 YYDKDF come from the germline V gene (reference sequence). CDR3 DNA sequence: TGTGCCACCAGCAGAGAAGGATTCCCATTCGAGACCCAGTACTTC. Protein product: CATSREGFPFETQYF.

This clonotype was observed many times. The chain uses TRBV7-3 and TRBJ2-1; 9 positions agree with TRBD2. The CDR3 runs to 15 residues. CDR1 and CDR2 (germline): SGHTA, FQGTGA. The junction had 11 bases not matched to a gene; V was cut back by 5 bases and J by 9 bases. In DNA form, the CDR3 reads TGTGCCAGCAGCCCCTTGGCGGGAGGGTTTGGTGAGCAGTTCTTC. Translation gives CASSPLAGGFGEQFF.

This clonotype was seen a few times. This chain connects TRBV5-1 to TRBJ1-2, with 8 nucleotides matching TRBD1. V lost 0 bases and J lost 4; bases outside the gene matches: 8. This CDR3 is 16 amino acids long. The germline gives CDR1 SGHRS, CDR2 YFSETQ. CDR3 sequence: CASSLGQGARGYGYTF. In DNA form, the CDR3 reads TGCGCCAGCAGCTTGGGGCAGGGGGCGCGAGGCTATGGCTACACCTTC.

This clonotype was seen only a few times. The rearrangement joins TRBV29-1 to TRBJ2-1; 7 bases agree with TRBD1. Per germline, CDR1 SQVTM and CDR2 ANQGSEA. V lost 0 bases and J lost 9; bases outside the gene matches: 2. The CDR3 has 12 amino acids. Written as DNA, the CDR3 is TGCAGCGTTGAAGAAGGGGGCTTTGAGCAGTTCTTC. It codes for CSVEEGGFEQFF.

The CDR3 spells CASSLDGSSYNSPLHF. The CDR3, as DNA: TGCGCCAGCAGCTTGGACGGGAGCTCCTATAATTCACCCCTCCACTTT. The chain has TRBV5-1 and TRBJ1-6; no firm D call. Germline-derived CDR1 and CDR2 are SGHRS and YFSETQ. The CDR3 is 16 amino acids. Trimming pared 0 bases from V and 0 bases from J, leaving 7 bases between.

This clonotype was detected a few times. The chain is built from TRBV27 and TRBJ1-6; no firm D call. Germline assignment: CDR1 MNHEY and CDR2 SMNVEV (reference sequence). CDR3 length: 14 amino acids. V gave up 8 bases and J gave up 0 bases, with 8 bases separating them. The CDR3 nucleotides are TGTGCCAGCTCGGTGTACTCCTATAATTCACCCCTCCACTTT. This encodes CASSVYSYNSPLHF.

The rearrangement links TRBV7-8 to TRBJ2-2; a possible D gene is TRBD1 (7 bases). The CDR3 totals 16 residues. CDR1 SGHVS and CDR2 FQNEAQ come from the germline V gene. V lost 1 base, J lost 4 bases, and 13 bases lay in between. The CDR3: CASSLVDREVTGELFF. The CDR3, as DNA: TGTGCCAGCAGCTTAGTAGACAGGGAGGTCACCGGGGAGCTGTTTTTT.

The CDR3 is CASSLAGGARGQYF. For the CDR3, the DNA is TGTGCCAGCAGCTTAGCCGGGGGAGCCCGCGGGCAGTACTTC. This chain uses TRBV7-9 with TRBJ2-7; tentative D call: TRBD2 (6 bases). The CDR3 sequence is 14 residues long. Germline loops: CDR1 SEHNR, CDR2 FQNEAQ (reference sequence). Trimming shortened V by 0 bases and J by 9 bases, and 15 bases separated the two germline ends.

This clonotype was detected many times. This chain links TRBV28 with TRBJ1-2, with D hard to call. V was shortened by 7 bases and J by 8 bases, with 23 bases between the two germline ends. The CDR3 covers 15 residues. Germline CDR1 MDHEN, CDR2 SYDVKM. The DNA of the CDR3 is TGTGCCAGCACCGAAGGCCAACAGAAATTAAGAGGCTACACCTTC. As protein: CASTEGQQKLRGYTF.

This clonotype was detected many times. The chain links TRBV5-1 to TRBJ2-7; tentatively, D is TRBD1 (5 bases). CDR3 length: 14 amino acids. Germline V gives CDR1 SGHRS, CDR2 YFSETQ. Deletions cut 0 bases from V and 2 bases from J, with 9 bases between. CDR3 sequence reads: CASSLEGYAYEQYF. The CDR3 DNA sequence: TGCGCCAGCAGCTTGGAGGGGTATGCCTACGAGCAGTACTTC.

At least ten counts were recorded for this clonotype. V and J are TRBV10-3 and TRBJ1-6, with D possibly TRBD1 on 6 matching bases. CDR1 is ENHRY and CDR2 is SYGVKD in the germline V gene. The CDR3 spans 14 residues. V was clipped by 2 bases and J by 7 bases, with 9 bases between them. CDR3 amino acids: CAISEDRKNSPLHF. DNA for the CDR3: TGTGCCATCAGTGAGGACAGGAAGAATTCACCCCTCCACTTT.

This clonotype was recorded at least ten times. The CDR3 loop is CASSLARTGGTEAFF. Written as DNA, the CDR3 is TGTGCCAGCAGTTTAGCCCGCACAGGGGGAACTGAAGCTTTCTTT. J is TRBJ1-1 and V is TRBV12-3 or TRBV12-4, with TRBD1 matching 8 bases. The CDR3 loop spans 15 amino acids. V dropped 0 bases and J dropped 5; count of bases not matched to a gene: 5.

A few counts support this clonotype. The chain couples TRBV25-1 to TRBJ2-1, with a weak D call TRBD2 (6 bases). The CDR3 is made up of 17 amino acids. Germline loops: CDR1 MGHDK, CDR2 SYGVNS. Trimming cost V 2 bases and J 0 bases, with 14 bases left between them. This chain's CDR3 is CASSEGIAVSSYNEQFF. The DNA for the CDR3 is TGTGCCAGCAGTGAAGGGATAGCGGTGAGCTCCTACAATGAGCAGTTCTTC.

The chain joins TRBV2 to TRBJ2-2; D gene ambiguous. The CDR3 is 15 residues long. Trimming left V 3 bases short and J 0 bases short, with 8 bases between. The germline gives CDR1 SNHLY, CDR2 FYNNEI. CDR3: CASSETASNTGELFF. The CDR3 DNA follows: TGTGCCAGCAGTGAGACGGCATCGAACACCGGGGAGCTGTTTTTT.

This clonotype was observed many times. V gene TRBV5-1 combines with J gene TRBJ2-2; TRBD2 matches 11 bases. The CDR3 extends over 17 amino acids. J gave up 0 bases and V 4 bases, and 5 bases lay outside the gene matches. The germline V gene encodes CDR1 SGHRS and CDR2 YFSETQ. In DNA form, the CDR3 reads TGCGCCAGCAGCCCGAGACTAGCGGGGACGAACACCGGGGAGCTGTTTTTT. Its protein is CASSPRLAGTNTGELFF.

This clonotype was detected only a few times. This sequence joins TRBV20-1 and TRBJ2-1; D possibly corresponds to TRBD2 (6 bases). The CDR3 is made up of 12 amino acids. Trimming left V 5 bases short and J 8 bases short, with 13 bases between. Germline CDR1 DFQATT, CDR2 SNEGSKA (reference sequence). Written as DNA, the CDR3 is TGCAGTGCTTTCGGGACTTGGGATGAGCAGTTCTTC. This gives the protein CSAFGTWDEQFF.

The V and J genes are TRBV6-5 and TRBJ2-5, with no clear D. Germline lookup yields CDR1 MNHEY and CDR2 SVGAGI. This CDR3 has 14 amino acids. V was cut by 2 bases and J by 7 bases, with 14 bases left in between. The CDR3 DNA follows: TGTGCCAGCAGTTACGAGACCCCCCTAGGGACCCAGTACTTC. Translating gives CASSYETPLGTQYF.

This clonotype has just a few counts. The V and J genes are TRBV2 and TRBJ2-5; D gene ambiguous. Trimming removed 1 base at V and 5 bases at J, with 8 bases between. The CDR3 is 13 residues long. CDR1 is SNHLY, CDR2 FYNNEI, per germline. The CDR3 DNA follows: TGTGCCAGCAGTGAAGACAGCCGGGAGACCCAGTACTTC. It yields the protein CASSEDSRETQYF.

This clonotype appeared a few times. V usage is TRBV11-2 and J usage is TRBJ2-4, with 7 bases identical to TRBD2. Germline CDR1 reads SGHAT; CDR2 reads FQNNGV. The trim removed 3 bases at V and 7 bases at J, leaving 12 bases unmatched. This CDR3 is built from 16 residues. This chain's CDR3 is CASSLGGTSVSNIQYF. In nucleotides, the CDR3 is TGTGCCAGCAGCTTGGGGGGTACTAGCGTTTCGAACATTCAGTACTTC.

V and J are TRBV6-1 and TRBJ2-4; D uncertain. Germline V gives CDR1 MNHNS, CDR2 SASEGT. This CDR3 is built from 15 residues. Trimming stripped 1 base from V and 0 bases from J, with 7 bases between. CDR3 nucleotides: TGTGCCAGCAGTGAAGGAGGTCTAGCCAAAAACATTCAGTACTTC. Its protein is CASSEGGLAKNIQYF.

The V and J genes are TRBV5-1 and TRBJ2-2, with TRBD1 matching 7 bases. Germline values: CDR1 SGHRS, CDR2 YFSETQ. V lost 0 bases and J lost 0; bases outside the gene matches: 5. The CDR3 contains 17 residues. The CDR3 here is CASSLAHGQANTGELFF. The CDR3 region has the DNA TGCGCCAGCAGCTTGGCCCATGGACAGGCGAACACCGGGGAGCTGTTTTTT.